This is a list of T cell receptor beta chains from one sample in a study of blood T cells in healthy people across ages. MiXCR, applied by TCRdb to the 5' RACE reads, yields one record per CDR3 protein. The sample consists of around 1,500,000 distinct CDR3 sequences, approximately 38% of them appearing once. The sequenced sample consisted of blood. Source of these receptors: a woman aged 18-29 years in good health. CDR3s include the opening cysteine and the closing phenylalanine or tryptophan. A D gene is named only where the DNA matches it firmly. Only part of the rows carry a size: once, few, many, or a class if the clone is expanded.

j_gene | abundance | d_gene | v_gene | CDR3nt | CDR3aa
TRBJ2-7 | - | - | TRBV6-5 | TGTGCCAGCAGTTACTCCGTAAGCTCCTACGAGCAGTACTTC | CASSYSVSSYEQYF
TRBJ2-7 | once | TRBD1 | TRBV27 | TGTGCCAGCAGTTTAGGTATTCCGTCAGGGGGTTATCCCTACGAGCAGTACTTC | CASSLGIPSGGYPYEQYF
TRBJ2-1 | - | - | TRBV5-1 | TGCGTCAGCAGCTTGGCAACGGGTGGACGGGAGCAGTTCTTC | CVSSLATGGREQFF
TRBJ2-7 | once | - | TRBV4-1 | TGCGCCAGCAGCCAAGATACAGGCCCTGGGTCCTACGAGCAGTACTTC | CASSQDTGPGSYEQYF
TRBJ1-1 | - | - | TRBV6-6 | TGTGCCAGCAGTTCCGTCCCTACAGGGAACGCTGAAGCTTTCTTT | CASSSVPTGNAEAFF
TRBJ2-1 | - | - | TRBV20-1 | TGCAGTGCTAGTACCGGCCCCTCCTACAATGAGCAGTTCTTC | CSASTGPSYNEQFF
TRBJ2-3 | - | TRBD1 | TRBV12-3/TRBV12-4 | TGTGCCAGCAGTTTAGACAGGGGGAAAACGCAGTATTTT | CASSLDRGKTQYF
TRBJ1-2 | few | - | TRBV20-1 | TGCAGTGTGAGGCAGGGTATCTATGGCTACACCTTC | CSVRQGIYGYTF
TRBJ2-7 | many | TRBD2 | TRBV4-1 | TGCGCCAGCAGCCAAACTAGCGGGAGGGACGAGCAGTACTTC | CASSQTSGRDEQYF
TRBJ1-2 | few | TRBD1 | TRBV12-3/TRBV12-4 | TGTGCCAGCAGGGGGACAGTCGGCGGCTACACCTTC | CASRGTVGGYTF
TRBJ1-6 | few | - | TRBV20-1 | TGCAGTGCGCCACTGGGGGCAATCTATAATTCACCCCTCCACTTT | CSAPLGAIYNSPLHF
TRBJ2-3 | - | TRBD1 | TRBV18 | TGTGCCAGCTCAGCAGTCGGGACAGACACAGATACGCAGTATTTT | CASSAVGTDTDTQYF
TRBJ2-1 | - | - | TRBV4-1 | TGCGCCAGCAGCCAAGTCAAGGGGTTGGATGAGCAGTTCTTC | CASSQVKGLDEQFF
TRBJ2-5 | few | TRBD1 | TRBV29-1 | TGCAGCGGGAAGGGACAGGGGGAGACCCAGTACTTC | CSGKGQGETQYF
TRBJ2-7 | - | - | TRBV3-1 | TGTGCCAGCAGCCAAGTCGAGACGGCCCACTACGAGCAGTACTTC | CASSQVETAHYEQYF
TRBJ1-3 | - | - | TRBV6-5 | TGTGCCAGCAGTTACGGTCGCCAGCCCTCTGGAAACACCATATATTTT | CASSYGRQPSGNTIYF
TRBJ1-2 | - | - | TRBV28 | TGTGCCAGCAGTTTATCCGGTGGGGGGGCGGGCTATGGCTACACCTTC | CASSLSGGGAGYGYTF
TRBJ2-7 | few | - | TRBV2 | TGTGCCAGCAGTGTAACTACGGGACACGACTACTCCTACGAGCAGTACTTC | CASSVTTGHDYSYEQYF
TRBJ2-1 | - | - | TRBV6-1 | TGTGCCAGCAGTGCCTTAAGGGGCTGGGAGAATGAGCAGTTCTTC | CASSALRGWENEQFF
TRBJ1-1 | - | - | TRBV27 | TGTGCCAGCAGTTCTAGGACGAGCATGAACACTGAAGCTTTCTTT | CASSSRTSMNTEAFF
TRBJ1-2 | few | - | TRBV28 | TGTGCCAGCAGTTTATTCTACAGGGATGGCTACACCTTC | CASSLFYRDGYTF
TRBJ2-3 | - | TRBD2 | TRBV20-1 | TGCAGTGCTAGAGATCCCCAGCTAGCGGATAGCACAGATACGCAGTATTTT | CSARDPQLADSTDTQYF
TRBJ2-3 | few | TRBD2 | TRBV6-1 | TGTGCCACTCAAGCGGGGGCTATGTTGGGCACAGATACGCAGTATTTT | CATQAGAMLGTDTQYF
TRBJ2-7 | once | - | TRBV7-2 | TGTGCCAGCACCCAGACCAGGCGGGAGCAGTACTTC | CASTQTRREQYF
TRBJ1-3 | - | - | TRBV7-9 | TGTGCCAGCAGCTTAGCGGTGACTTTCTCTGGAAACACCATATATTTT | CASSLAVTFSGNTIYF
TRBJ1-5 | few | - | TRBV6-1 | TGTGCCAGCACCTGGACAGTTAATCAGCCCCAGCATTTT | CASTWTVNQPQHF
TRBJ2-1 | - | - | TRBV12-3/TRBV12-4 | TGTGCCAGCAGTTTAAGCCTACCCCTGGGGCAGTTCTTC | CASSLSLPLGQFF
TRBJ1-2 | many | - | TRBV27 | TGTGCCAGCAGTTTATTGGGCGCAAACTATGGCTACACCTTC | CASSLLGANYGYTF
TRBJ1-5 | - | - | TRBV6-6 | TGTGCCAGCAGTTACGTTAGCGGGGGCCAAGAGACCCAGCATTTT | CASSYVSGGQETQHF
TRBJ1-6 | - | - | TRBV7-2 | TGTGCCAGCAGCTTAGGTTTTAGGGCTGAGGAGTCACCCCCCCACTTT | CASSLGFRAEESPPHF
TRBJ2-5 | few | - | TRBV10-3 | TGTGCCATCAGTGAGTCGGGGGAGAAAAAGACCCAGTACTTC | CAISESGEKKTQYF
TRBJ2-1 | few | - | TRBV4-1 | TGCGCCAGCGGTCCCGGGGGAGGGGGCAAAGATCACCATGAGCAGTTCTTC | CASGPGGGGKDHHEQFF
TRBJ2-1 | many | - | TRBV12-5 | TGTGCTAGTGGTTCCGGTACCTACAATGAGCAGTTCTTC | CASGSGTYNEQFF
TRBJ1-2 | - | TRBD1 | TRBV5-4 | TGTGCCAGCAGCTTTACAGGGGAAGGCTACACCTTC | CASSFTGEGYTF
TRBJ2-7 | few | - | TRBV7-9 | TGTGCCAGCAGCTTAGGGGCGCAGCTATCCTACGAGCAGTACTTC | CASSLGAQLSYEQYF
TRBJ2-3 | - | - | TRBV6-2/TRBV6-3 | TGTGCCAGCAGTTCCCCCGGGGCCTTAAGTAATACGCAGTATTTT | CASSSPGALSNTQYF
TRBJ1-6 | few | - | TRBV4-1 | TGCGCCAGCAGCCACGACAGGACAATTCTACCCCTCCACTTT | CASSHDRTILPLHF
TRBJ1-1 | - | - | TRBV14 | TGTGCCAGCAGCCAAGGCAGGCAGGGGCTACCGAACACTGAAGCTTTCTTT | CASSQGRQGLPNTEAFF
TRBJ1-3 | few | - | TRBV7-2 | TGTGCCAGCAGCTTCGCTCAGGGGACATACACCATATATTTT | CASSFAQGTYTIYF
TRBJ2-7 | once | - | TRBV6-5 | TGTGCCAGCAGCCACCGCGGGACATCAGACGAGCAGTACTTC | CASSHRGTSDEQYF
TRBJ2-1 | few | TRBD1 | TRBV10-3 | TGTGCCATATCGGCTCCGAAGGACAGGGGCCGATCCTACAATGAGCAGTTCTTC | CAISAPKDRGRSYNEQFF
TRBJ2-3 | - | TRBD2 | TRBV10-3 | TGTGCCATCAGGAAGATCTTAAGCGGGGGGTCCTTTGGGGATACGCAGTATTTT | CAIRKILSGGSFGDTQYF